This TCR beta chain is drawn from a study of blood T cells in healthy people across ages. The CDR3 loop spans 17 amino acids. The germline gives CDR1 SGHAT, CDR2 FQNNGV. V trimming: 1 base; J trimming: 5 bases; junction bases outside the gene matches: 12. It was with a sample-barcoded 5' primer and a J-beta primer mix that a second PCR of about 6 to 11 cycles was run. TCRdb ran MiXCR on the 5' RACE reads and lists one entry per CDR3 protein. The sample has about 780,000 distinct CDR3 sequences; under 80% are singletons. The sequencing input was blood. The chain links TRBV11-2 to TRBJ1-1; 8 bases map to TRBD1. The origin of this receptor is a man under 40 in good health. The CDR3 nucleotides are TGTGCCAGCAGCTTAGCCGGGGCAGGGGGCGCGTGGACTGAAGCTTTCTTT. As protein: CASSLAGAGGAWTEAFF.